This TCR beta chain emerged from a study of blood T cell repertoires in COVID-19 (dated by TCRdb to 2020 to 2021). For context, the study as a whole: Collaborator samples came from the United States, Italy and Spain and covered acute and convalescent phases of COVID-19. The prospective study material was composed of cDNA or gDNA derived from T cells, B-cell-depleted T cells, or PBMCs. The dataset comprised deeply sampled blood TCRbeta repertoires from subjects exposed to, actively infected with, or recovered from COVID-19. The repertoires were made available in a free public database intended to serve as a resource for research on the immune response to SARS-CoV-2. The samples were drawn from the first 160 participants of the ongoing ImmuneRACE study and from under 1,500 subjects provided by 6 global collaborators. Sample metadata almost always included a de-identified subject ID, COVID-19 status, age in years and sex. Where available, HLA class I and class II types were obtained from metadata supplied by the sample provider rather than from assay-based typing.

Overall results and qualifications from the work: The quantity of clinical and demographic metadata differed by source and by participant and was supplied without curation.

The CDR3 holds 15 amino acids from the cysteine to the phenylalanine. The retained sequence is limited to the CDR3, 45 bases, with the frame set at the first base. According to the germline V gene, CDR1 reads ENHRY and CDR2 reads SYGVKD. The germline V and J ends show losses of 2 bases and 8 bases respectively, and no gene match explains 4 bases of the junction. As regards this clone: No antigen is known for it. The input lacks base qualities; no much larger clone sits a single base away.

Each collaborating institution followed its own protocols to collect whole blood in K2EDTA tubes. For TCRbeta analysis, collaborators shipped samples in one of three forms: frozen whole blood, isolated PBMCs, or DNA extracted from either of those sample types. TCRbeta CDR3 regions were amplified from genomic DNA by means of the immunoSEQ Assay, a bias-controlled multiplex PCR. Regarding the original processing steps: Within the assay, amplification of reference gene primers was used to estimate how many nucleated cells each sample contained. Sequence reads were collapsed and filtered to measure the absolute abundance of every unique TCRbeta CDR3 rearrangement. For each sample, productive Simpson clonality was calculated as the square root of Simpson's diversity index across productive rearrangements. Drawn from immuneACCESS, this table holds only the in-frame rearrangements with V and J called that TCRdb kept. Clones are partly lost; checked studies trace under half to an unresolved V gene and leave the rest unexplained. That table gives V, J and clone size, and the DNA gave D and trimming. Across this sample there are more than 85,000 clones, with around nine tenths seen only once. Of the sample, roughly 4.3% is held by the ten largest clones.

The rearrangement combines TRBV10-3 with TRBJ1-5, with TRBD1 matching 12 junction bases. The specimen was peripheral blood. The sequence was obtained from a man aged 65 to 85 with acute or convalescent COVID-19. The CDR3 is CAISEGTGGEKPQHF. The DNA reads TGTGCCATCAGTGAGGGGACAGGGGGCGAAAAGCCCCAGCATTTT.